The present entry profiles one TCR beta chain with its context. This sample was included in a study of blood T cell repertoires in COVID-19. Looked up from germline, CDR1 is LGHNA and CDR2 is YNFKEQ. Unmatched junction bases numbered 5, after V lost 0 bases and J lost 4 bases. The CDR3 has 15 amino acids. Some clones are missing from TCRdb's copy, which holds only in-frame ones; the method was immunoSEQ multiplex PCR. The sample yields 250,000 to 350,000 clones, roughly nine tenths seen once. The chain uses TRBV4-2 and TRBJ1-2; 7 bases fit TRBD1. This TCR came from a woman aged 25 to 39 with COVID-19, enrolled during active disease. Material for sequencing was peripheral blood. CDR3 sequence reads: CASSQDPTGSYGYTF. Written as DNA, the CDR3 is TGTGCCAGCAGCCAAGATCCGACAGGGAGCTATGGCTACACCTTC.